The rows below give T cell receptor beta chains drawn from one sample of a study of blood T cells in healthy people across ages. In TCRdb, the 5' RACE reads were re-called with MiXCR into one record per CDR3 protein. The sample consists of around 1.5 million distinct CDR3 sequences, roughly 59% of them appearing once. The sample consisted of blood. The receptor source for this set is a man younger than 30 in good health. Both conserved end residues are part of each CDR3. A D gene is named only where the DNA matches it firmly. Not every row has a clone size; where given, it reads once, few, many or a size class.

j_call: TRBJ2-3; cdr3_length: 14; v_call: TRBV29-1; clone_size: NA; d_call: NA; cdr3_aa: CSVDIGYRTDTQYF; cdr3_nt: TGCAGCGTTGACATCGGGTACCGCACAGATACGCAGTATTTT
j_call: TRBJ1-5; cdr3_length: 15; v_call: TRBV27; clone_size: NA; d_call: NA; cdr3_aa: CASNVGSYSNQPQHF; cdr3_nt: TGTGCCAGCAATGTCGGCTCTTATAGCAATCAGCCCCAGCATTTT
j_call: TRBJ1-1; cdr3_length: 14; v_call: TRBV29-1; clone_size: NA; d_call: TRBD1; cdr3_aa: CSGHDRGLVTEAFF; cdr3_nt: TGCAGCGGCCACGACAGGGGGTTAGTCACTGAAGCTTTCTTT
j_call: TRBJ1-2; cdr3_length: 11; v_call: TRBV25-1; clone_size: NA; d_call: NA; cdr3_aa: CASSGPQGYTF; cdr3_nt: TGTGCCAGCAGTGGGCCACAGGGCTACACCTTC
j_call: TRBJ2-1; cdr3_length: 16; v_call: TRBV6-6; clone_size: few; d_call: TRBD2; cdr3_aa: CASSPTHSGRPNEQFF; cdr3_nt: TGTGCCAGCAGCCCTACTCATAGCGGGCGCCCCAATGAGCAGTTCTTC
j_call: TRBJ2-3; cdr3_length: 16; v_call: TRBV27; clone_size: few; d_call: TRBD2; cdr3_aa: CASSLRPAGVIDTQYF; cdr3_nt: TGTGCCAGCAGTTTAAGACCAGCGGGAGTAATAGATACGCAGTATTTT
j_call: TRBJ2-7; cdr3_length: 11; v_call: TRBV27; clone_size: NA; d_call: NA; cdr3_aa: CASSAPLSQYF; cdr3_nt: TGTGCCAGCAGTGCACCTTTGTCCCAGTACTTC
j_call: TRBJ2-3; cdr3_length: 13; v_call: TRBV6-5; clone_size: few; d_call: NA; cdr3_aa: CASRITSTDTQYF; cdr3_nt: TGTGCCAGCAGGATAACCAGCACAGATACGCAGTATTTT
j_call: TRBJ2-2; cdr3_length: 16; v_call: TRBV7-2; clone_size: few; d_call: TRBD2; cdr3_aa: CASSLLSGGTFRELFF; cdr3_nt: TGTGCCAGCAGCTTATTGAGCGGGGGTACTTTCCGGGAGCTGTTTTTT
j_call: TRBJ2-1; cdr3_length: 15; v_call: TRBV3-1; clone_size: NA; d_call: TRBD1; cdr3_aa: CASSRTGGAYNEQFF; cdr3_nt: TGTGCCAGCAGTCGCACAGGGGGCGCTTACAATGAGCAGTTCTTC
j_call: TRBJ2-3; cdr3_length: 15; v_call: TRBV11-2; clone_size: NA; d_call: TRBD2; cdr3_aa: CASARGGASTDTQYF; cdr3_nt: TGTGCCAGTGCACGCGGGGGGGCGTCAACAGATACGCAGTATTTT
j_call: TRBJ2-3; cdr3_length: 16; v_call: TRBV5-1; clone_size: NA; d_call: NA; cdr3_aa: CASSLDGQASTDTQYF; cdr3_nt: TGCGCCAGCAGCTTGGATGGGCAGGCTAGCACAGATACGCAGTATTTT
j_call: TRBJ2-3; cdr3_length: 15; v_call: TRBV20-1; clone_size: NA; d_call: NA; cdr3_aa: CSARDGLRSTDTQYF; cdr3_nt: TGCAGTGCTAGAGATGGGTTGAGGAGCACAGATACGCAGTATTTT